These T cell receptor beta chains were read from a single sample in a study of T cell responses to AZD1222 COVID-19 vaccine. Assay: immunoSEQ multiplex PCR; the TCRdb copy retains only in-frame clones and omits some. The sample lists approximately 160,000 clones; 91% were seen once. This specimen consisted of peripheral blood, obtained on day 0 of AZD1222 vaccination. The receptors come from an adult in good health. Each CDR3 is given with its conserved first and last residue. A D gene is named only where the DNA matches it firmly. Size values are once, few and many counts, or a class for expanded clones, and some rows have none.

>TRBJ2-2|NA|TRBD2|TRBV5-4
TGTGCCAGCAGCTTGGGTGGTAGCGGGCTAAGGAACACCGGGGAGCTGTTTTTT
CASSLGGSGLRNTGELFF
>TRBJ2-7|NA|TRBD2|TRBV6-2/TRBV6-3
TGTGCCAGCAGTTACTCGGCTAGCGGGAGGAGCGAGCAGTACTTC
CASSYSASGRSEQYF
>TRBJ1-3|NA|NA|TRBV19
TGTGCCAGTAGTATCTGGGGCAGGGAGCAGATCGGAAACACCATATATTTT
CASSIWGREQIGNTIYF
>TRBJ1-2|NA|NA|TRBV30
TGTGCCTGGGACAGGATAATTGAGGGCTATGGCTACACCTTC
CAWDRIIEGYGYTF
>TRBJ1-5|NA|TRBD1|TRBV18
TGTGCCAGCTCACCGGGACAGATCAATCAGCCCCAGCATTTT
CASSPGQINQPQHF
>TRBJ1-2|NA|NA|TRBV19
TGTGCCAGCCGGCGGGCAGCTAACTATGGCTACACCTTC
CASRRAANYGYTF
>TRBJ2-5|NA|TRBD2|TRBV7-8
TGTGCCAGCACCCAACTAGCGGGGTTAGAGACCCAGTACTTC
CASTQLAGLETQYF
>TRBJ2-7|NA|TRBD2|TRBV18
TGTGCCAGCTCACCAAGGACTAGCGGGGGACCTAAGTACGAGCAGTACTTC
CASSPRTSGGPKYEQYF
>TRBJ2-7|NA|TRBD1|TRBV28
TGTGCCAGCAGTTTACCCGGGACAGGGCGTCACGAGCAGTACTTC
CASSLPGTGRHEQYF
>TRBJ2-1|once|TRBD2|TRBV4-3
TGCGCCAGCAGCCAACCACTAGCGGGAGGGCGTAATGAGCAGTTCTTC
CASSQPLAGGRNEQFF
>TRBJ2-7|NA|NA|TRBV28
TGTGCCAGCAGTTTCCTGAGCGAGTACGAGCAGTACTTC
CASSFLSEYEQYF
>TRBJ2-7|NA|TRBD1|TRBV18
TGTGCCAGCTCAAATTCGGGACAGGGGCGCGAGCAGTACTTC
CASSNSGQGREQYF
>TRBJ1-6|NA|NA|TRBV2
TGTGCCAGCAGTGAAAGGTGGCATTCACCCCTCCACTTT
CASSERWHSPLHF
>TRBJ2-7|NA|TRBD2|TRBV27
TGTGCCAGCAGTTTCGCGGGAGGGTATAAAAACGAGCAGTACTTC
CASSFAGGYKNEQYF
>TRBJ1-6|NA|TRBD1|TRBV18
TGTGCCAGCTCATCGGGACAGAATTCACCCCTCCACTTT
CASSSGQNSPLHF
>TRBJ1-5|NA|NA|TRBV24-1
TGTGCCACCAGTGATGCGAGTTGGGAGGAGGGCCAGCATTTT
CATSDASWEEGQHF